This TCR beta chain was observed in a study of Ad26.COV2.S vaccination and SARS-CoV-2 variants. Study-wide results and caveats: Reportedly, spike-specific CD8+ and CD4+ T cell responses achieved substantial breadth once vaccination had taken place. Individuals receiving vaccine had higher spike-specific TCR breadth than placebo recipients did. The analyses of TCR breadth and depth may have understated the size of total T cell responses.

On this clone itself: The antigen remains unidentified.

The assay was immunoSEQ multiplex PCR, and TCRdb's table has in-frame clones only and misses some. The sample yields 43,000 or so clones, approximately 83% seen once. Per the germline V gene, CDR1 is SGHRS and CDR2 is YFSETQ. The junction had 10 bases not matched to a gene; V was cut back by 7 bases and J by 0 bases. The CDR3 is 16 amino acids. The clonotype comes from a human donor who had recovered from COVID-19. This chain links TRBV5-1 with TRBJ1-1, with 9 bases that match TRBD1. The material was peripheral blood, obtained after recovery from COVID-19. CDR3 in DNA: TGCGCCAGCCGTTCTCCCGGGACAGGGATGAACACTGAAGCTTTCTTT. Translation: CASRSPGTGMNTEAFF.